A single sample gave rise to the 27 T cell receptor beta chains below, sequenced in a study of blood T cell repertoires in COVID-19. TCRdb keeps only in-frame clones here, not all; method: immunoSEQ multiplex PCR. The sample lists around 46,000 clones, roughly 82% occurring once. Material: peripheral blood. The source is a man aged 40-49 years with acute or convalescent COVID-19.

This clone has just a few counts. This chain joins TRBV10-3 and TRBJ1-1, with a possible D match to TRBD1 (6 bases). The CDR3 has 14 amino acids. V was cut by 6 bases and J by 1 base, with 12 bases left in between. Germline-derived CDR1 and CDR2 are ENHRY and SYGVKD. CDR3: CAIRAETGNTEAFF. The CDR3 DNA follows: TGTGCCATCAGAGCAGAGACAGGGAACACTGAAGCTTTCTTT.

A single count supports this clone. The rearrangement uses TRBV12-3 or TRBV12-4 and TRBJ1-2; D is ambiguous. V shed 3 bases and J shed 11 bases, with 13 bases lying between them. The CDR3 sequence is 12 residues long. CDR3 protein: CASSLGLRGYTF. The CDR3 DNA sequence: TGTGCCAGCAGTTTGGGTCTACGAGGATACACCTTC.

J is TRBJ1-2 and V is TRBV12-3 or TRBV12-4; the D gene is possibly TRBD1 (6 bases). The CDR3 has 13 amino acids. The V and J ends lost 7 bases and 3 bases respectively, with 12 bases between them. This chain's CDR3 is CASTLGAYYGYTF. The CDR3 DNA reads TGTGCCAGCACCTTGGGGGCTTACTATGGCTACACCTTC.

This rearrangement joins TRBV27 to TRBJ2-2; D is unresolved. The V gene lost 6 bases and the J gene lost 4 bases, with 3 bases spanning the gap. This CDR3 contains 11 residues. The germline gives CDR1 MNHEY, CDR2 SMNVEV (reference sequence). The CDR3 spells CASSRTGELFF. The CDR3 DNA sequence: TGTGCCAGCAGCCGCACCGGGGAGCTGTTTTTT.

The chain has TRBV19 and TRBJ2-1; a possible D gene is TRBD2 (6 bases). Trimming took 5 bases from V and 7 from J, leaving 15 bases between them. Germline V gene sequence: CDR1 LNHDA, CDR2 SQIVND (reference sequence). This CDR3 is 14 amino acids long. The CDR3: CASSSGTLGNEQFF. The CDR3 coding sequence is TGTGCCAGTAGTTCCGGGACTCTAGGGAATGAGCAGTTCTTC.

This chain joins TRBV7-9 and TRBJ1-1; a possible D gene is TRBD1 (6 bases). Germline V lookup: CDR1 SEHNR, CDR2 FQNEAQ (reference sequence). The CDR3 covers 16 residues. Trimming took off 3 bases at V and 0 bases at J, with 14 bases between the two ends. The CDR3 DNA reads TGTGCCAGCAGCTTGTTCATCACAGGGATGAACACTGAAGCTTTCTTT. Translated, it gives CASSLFITGMNTEAFF.

The chain employs TRBV10-2 and TRBJ1-1, with 8 bases identical to TRBD1. The CDR3 sequence is 11 residues long. CDR1 and CDR2 from the germline V gene are WSHSY and SAAADI. Trimming removed 5 bases from V and 11 bases from J; junction bases left unmatched: 4. In DNA form, the CDR3 reads TGCGCCAGCAGTCCAGGGGGCCTGGCTTTCTTT. Encoded protein: CASSPGGLAFF.

The J gene is TRBJ2-2, the V gene TRBV9; 8 bases match TRBD2. This CDR3 spans 15 amino acids. The V gene's germline CDR1 is SGDLS and CDR2 YYNGEE. Trimming cost V 7 bases and J 4 bases; bases outside gene matches: 9. The CDR3 DNA follows: TGTGCCAGCCGGAAAAGCGGGGGCGGCACCGGGGAGCTGTTTTTT. The encoded protein is CASRKSGGGTGELFF.

This clone showed up just a few times. The J gene is TRBJ1-1, the V gene TRBV6-5, with TRBD1 identical over 9 bases. CDR1 is MNHEY, CDR2 SVGAGI, per germline. V gave up 2 bases and J gave up 10 bases; unmatched junction bases: 11. The CDR3 is made up of 15 amino acids. In nucleotides, the CDR3 is TGTGCCAGCAGTTACCCGGGACAGGGATCAATTGGAGCTTTCTTT. It yields the protein CASSYPGQGSIGAFF.

The rearrangement links TRBV12-3 or TRBV12-4 to TRBJ2-5, with D maybe TRBD1 (6 bases). The CDR3 has 13 residues. V was shortened by 2 bases and J by 5 bases, with 9 bases between the two germline ends. CDR3: CASSLSGAETQYF. CDR3 DNA sequence: TGTGCCAGCAGTTTATCAGGGGCCGAGACCCAGTACTTC.

The V and J genes are TRBV5-1 and TRBJ2-2; 7 bases map to TRBD1. The CDR3 loop spans 16 amino acids. Germline loops: CDR1 SGHRS, CDR2 YFSETQ. Trimming removed 6 bases from V and 4 bases from J; junction bases left unmatched: 12. The CDR3: CASNEEGQVITGELFF. CDR3 coding DNA: TGCGCCAGCAACGAAGAAGGACAGGTTATCACCGGGGAGCTGTTTTTT.

V gene TRBV6-5 combines with J gene TRBJ2-7; 7 bases fit TRBD1. The CDR3 extends over 13 amino acids. Germline lookup yields CDR1 MNHEY and CDR2 SVGAGI. V gave up 7 bases and J gave up 2 bases; unmatched junction bases: 5. The CDR3 region is CASTPTGAYEQYF. CDR3 in DNA: TGTGCCAGCACCCCCACAGGGGCCTACGAGCAGTACTTC.

The V and J genes are TRBV29-1 and TRBJ1-1, with TRBD1 as a possible D gene (6 bases). Trimming shortened V by 4 bases and J by 1 base, and 7 bases separated the two germline ends. The CDR3 runs 12 residues. The germline gives CDR1 SQVTM, CDR2 ANQGSEA. The CDR3: CSVVQGNTEAFF. The CDR3 coding sequence is TGCAGCGTTGTACAGGGGAACACTGAAGCTTTCTTT.

This chain connects TRBV5-4 to TRBJ1-3; TRBD1 aligns across 12 bases. CDR3 length: 16 residues. Germline-derived CDR1 and CDR2 are SGHNT and YYREEE (reference sequence). V lost 4 bases to trimming and J lost 1 base; unmatched junction nucleotides: 3. The CDR3 bases are TGTGCCAGCAGCCTGGGACAGGGGGCTTCTGGAAACACCATATATTTT. Translated, it gives CASSLGQGASGNTIYF.

The chain uses TRBV27 and TRBJ1-5; 11 bases are shared with TRBD1. The CDR3 totals 14 residues. Germline assignment: CDR1 MNHEY and CDR2 SMNVEV (reference sequence). V gave up 10 bases and J gave up 7 bases; unmatched junction bases: 9. In DNA, the CDR3 is TGTGCCAACCCGGGACAGGGGGATGGACAGCCCCAGCATTTT. Its translation is CANPGQGDGQPQHF.

V gene TRBV5-1 combines with J gene TRBJ1-6, with TRBD1 as a possible D gene (6 bases). V was pared by 0 bases and J by 10 bases, with 17 bases between. CDR3 size: 16 residues. Germline CDR1 and CDR2: SGHRS and YFSETQ. CDR3 amino acids: CASSLEKQGFGSPLHF. In DNA, the CDR3 is TGCGCCAGCAGCTTGGAAAAACAGGGTTTCGGGTCACCCCTCCACTTT.

V is TRBV4-1 and J is TRBJ2-3; D is ambiguous. Trimming stripped 4 bases from V and 1 base from J, with 6 bases between. Germline assignment: CDR1 MGHRA and CDR2 YSYEKL. CDR3 length: 13 amino acids. CDR3 sequence reads: CASSPPGTDTQYF. CDR3 sequence (DNA): TGCGCCAGCAGCCCTCCCGGCACAGATACGCAGTATTTT.

J is TRBJ2-5 and V is TRBV12-3 or TRBV12-4; D is unclear. V was cut by 6 bases and J by 2 bases, with 7 bases left in between. The CDR3 has 12 residues. CDR3 nucleotide sequence: TGTGCCAGCAGCAAGACTCAAGAGACCCAGTACTTC. Translated: CASSKTQETQYF.

This clone was counted only a few times. CDR3 protein: CASSLETGGYRGYTF. The CDR3 region has the DNA TGTGCCAGCAGCTTGGAGACAGGGGGTTATCGTGGCTACACCTTC. The rearrangement joins TRBV11-2 to TRBJ1-2, with 9 bases identical to TRBD1. Germline V gene data show CDR1 as SGHAT and CDR2 as FQNNGV. V was pared by 3 bases and J by 7 bases, with 9 bases of the junction left unmatched. The CDR3 covers 15 residues.

This sequence joins TRBV6-5 and TRBJ2-2, with D possibly being TRBD2 (7 bases). The CDR3 has 15 residues. V shed 6 bases and J shed 3 bases, with 14 bases lying between them. Germline-derived CDR1 and CDR2 are MNHEY and SVGAGI. CDR3 region: CASRRGGVDTGELFF. CDR3 sequence (DNA): TGTGCCAGCAGAAGAGGGGGGGTTGACACCGGGGAGCTGTTTTTT.

This chain uses TRBV27 with TRBJ1-4; TRBD1 aligns across 8 bases. The ends lost 6 bases at V and 1 base at J; junction bases unmatched: 13. Germline loops: CDR1 MNHEY, CDR2 SMNVEV (reference sequence). CDR3 length: 18 residues. The chain's CDR3 is CASRDRGRVGVTNEKLFF. The DNA of the CDR3 is TGTGCCAGCAGAGACAGGGGTCGGGTTGGTGTAACTAATGAAAAACTGTTTTTT.

The genes are TRBV4-1 and TRBJ1-6; a possible D gene is TRBD1 (5 bases). Germline loops: CDR1 MGHRA, CDR2 YSYEKL. The CDR3 has 14 residues. Trimming left V 4 bases short and J 9 bases short, with 13 bases between. The CDR3: CASSLPGGTSPLHF. Written as DNA, the CDR3 is TGCGCCAGCAGCCTCCCTGGGGGGACTTCACCCCTCCACTTT.

This chain joins TRBV12-5 and TRBJ2-5, with D maybe TRBD2 (5 bases). Germline CDR1 and CDR2: LGHNT and FRNRAP. With 3 bases removed from V and 4 bases from J, the gap between germline ends came to 24 bases. The CDR3 spans 18 residues. This CDR3 is CASGFGKDGESRVETQYF. CDR3 in DNA: TGTGCTAGTGGTTTCGGGAAGGATGGGGAGAGTCGGGTAGAGACCCAGTACTTC. The full variable domain, in which reference TRBV12-5 and TRBJ2-5 provide the parts outside the CDR3, is DARVTQTPRHKVTEMGQEVTMRCQPILGHNTVFWYRQTMMQGLELLAYFRNRAPLDDSGMPKDRFSAEMPDATLATLKIQPSEPRDSAVYFCASGFGKDGESRVETQYFGPGTRLLVL.

The chain employs TRBV2 and TRBJ2-7; D is possibly TRBD2 (5 bases). The V gene lost 2 bases and the J gene lost 4 bases, with 9 bases spanning the gap. Germline CDR1 is SNHLY and CDR2 is FYNNEI. The CDR3 has 13 residues. In DNA, the CDR3 is TGTGCCAGCAGTGAACTGTCGGGGTACGAGCAGTACTTC. Protein product: CASSELSGYEQYF. Based on the CDR3 plus reference TRBV2 and TRBJ2-7, the full variable domain is EPEVTQTPSHQVTQMGQEVILRCVPISNHLYFYWYRQILGQKVEFLVSFYNNEISEKSEIFDDQFSVERPDGSNFTLKIRSTKLEDSAMYFCASSELSGYEQYFGPGTRLTVT.

The rearrangement links TRBV30 to TRBJ2-5; 7 bases are shared with TRBD2. This CDR3 is built from 14 residues. Per germline, CDR1 GTSNPN and CDR2 SVGIG (reference sequence). V dropped 0 bases and J dropped 5; count of bases not matched to a gene: 6. As DNA, the CDR3 is TGTGCCTGGAGTGTAGGGGACTATCGTGAGACCCAGTACTTC. It is translated as CAWSVGDYRETQYF.

J is TRBJ1-1 and V is TRBV18; unclear D gene. The CDR3 extends over 13 amino acids. Germline CDR1 is KGHSH and CDR2 is LQKENI. V was pared by 3 bases and J by 3 bases, with 8 bases between. The CDR3, as DNA: TGTGCCAGCTCACCGAGAGTGGACACTGAAGCTTTCTTT. Protein sequence: CASSPRVDTEAFF.

The rearrangement links TRBV9 to TRBJ1-2; a possible D gene is TRBD1 (6 bases). Germline V gene lookup returns CDR1 SGDLS and CDR2 YYNGEE. V was clipped by 3 bases and J by 9 bases, with 15 bases between them. This CDR3 region has 13 residues. CDR3 DNA: TGTGCCAGCAGCGGCACCCCCGGGACAAGCTACACCTTC. As protein: CASSGTPGTSYTF.